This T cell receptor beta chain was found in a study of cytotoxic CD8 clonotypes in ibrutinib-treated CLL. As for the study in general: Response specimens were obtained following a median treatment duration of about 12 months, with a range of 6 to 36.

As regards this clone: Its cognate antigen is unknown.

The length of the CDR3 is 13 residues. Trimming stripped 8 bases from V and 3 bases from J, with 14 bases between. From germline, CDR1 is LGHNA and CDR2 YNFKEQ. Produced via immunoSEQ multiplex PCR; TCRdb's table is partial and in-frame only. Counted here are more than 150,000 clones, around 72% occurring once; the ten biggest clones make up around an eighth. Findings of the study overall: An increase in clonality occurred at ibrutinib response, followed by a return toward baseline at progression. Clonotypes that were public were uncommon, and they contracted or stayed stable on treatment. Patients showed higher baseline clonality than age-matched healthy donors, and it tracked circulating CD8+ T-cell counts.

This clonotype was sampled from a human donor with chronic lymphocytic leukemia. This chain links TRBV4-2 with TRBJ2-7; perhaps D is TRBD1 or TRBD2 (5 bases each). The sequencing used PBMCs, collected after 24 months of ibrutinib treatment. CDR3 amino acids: CASGTGTYYEQYF. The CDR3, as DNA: TGTGCCAGCGGGACGGGGACCTACTACGAGCAGTACTTC.